The entry below describes one T cell receptor beta chain. No antigen is known for it. The PCR ran on 60 Vbeta and 13 Jbeta primers. TCRdb's copy holds only in-frame clones and misses some; the assay was immunoSEQ multiplex PCR. The profile shows 95,000 to 150,000 clones, about four fifths of them singletons. The data are from a study of cytomegalovirus exposure and HLA in healthy donors. Study-level findings and limits: In a later analysis, productive TCRs from donors in an Asian-associated ancestry cluster reportedly carried fewer N-insertions than the cohort mean. In a later analysis, TCR beta V- and J-gene trimming showed a link to a missense DCLRE1C variant. Segments of the TCR beta V type were, in most cases, productive about 87% or about 30% of the time in an earlier analysis.

Germline V lookup: CDR1 MNHEY, CDR2 SVGAGI. The CDR3 spans 12 residues. The ends lost 2 bases at V and 7 bases at J; junction bases unmatched: 2. The chain recombines TRBV6-5 with TRBJ2-7; 7 positions agree with TRBD2. The source material was PBMCs. This TCR derives from a female donor in good health and CMV-seropositive. This chain's CDR3 is CASSYGEGEQYF. The CDR3 DNA reads as TGTGCCAGCAGTTACGGGGAGGGGGAGCAGTACTTC.